These 25 T cell receptor beta chains were sequenced from one sample in a study of regulatory and conventional T cells in RAG deficiency (dated by TCRdb to the late 2010s). Before genomic DNA was extracted, conventional CD4+ T cells were isolated from blood as CD25-low CD127-high cells. Library preparation used the immunoSEQ multiplex PCR assay. Entries here come from immuneACCESS through TCRdb and include only in-frame sequences with V and J called. Some clones fail to appear in such tables; in the studies checked, an unresolved V gene covers under half of the shortfall, and the cause of the remainder is unknown. This sample gives around 30,000 clones in total; around 96% of them show up just once. The top ten constitute approximately 0.16% of the sample. These data were also reused for a study on regulatory T cells. Taken from the second paper: The multiplex PCR used 52 forward TRBV primers and 13 reverse TRBJ primers, with assay-based and computational corrections for amplification bias.

Input material: CD25- CD4+ T cells sorted from blood. The receptors were gathered from a human donor in good health.

CDR3 nucleotides: TGTGCCAGCAGCTCAGACGCCGGAGTTCGAAATTCACCCCTCCACTTT. Protein: CASSSDAGVRNSPLHF. The genes are TRBV5-4 and TRBJ1-6; D is undetermined. The germline V and J ends were trimmed by 3 bases and 7 bases, with 17 bases remaining between them. The CDR3 loop spans 16 amino acids. Germline CDR1 reads SGHNT; CDR2 reads YYREEE (reference sequence).

The V and J genes are TRBV5-1 and TRBJ2-1; 10 bases are a match to TRBD2. This CDR3 has 15 amino acids. V was pared by 4 bases and J by 7 bases, with 8 bases of the junction left unmatched. Germline values: CDR1 SGHRS, CDR2 YFSETQ. CDR3 residues: CASSPSGGRLNEQFF. In nucleotides, the CDR3 is TGCGCCAGCAGCCCTAGCGGGGGCCGTTTAAATGAGCAGTTCTTC.

V gene TRBV7-9 combines with J gene TRBJ1-1; 8 bases are a match to TRBD1. The germline V gene has CDR1 SEHNR and CDR2 FQNEAQ (reference sequence). V shed 5 bases, J shed 0 bases, and the junction held 5 bases outside the gene matches. This CDR3 has 15 residues. The CDR3 here is CASSGQGAVNTEAFF. The CDR3 DNA reads TGTGCCAGCAGCGGGCAGGGGGCCGTGAACACTGAAGCTTTCTTT.

The rearrangement uses TRBV30 and TRBJ1-4, with unresolved D. V dropped 2 bases and J dropped 10 bases, with 14 bases sitting between them. CDR1 is GTSNPN, CDR2 SVGIG, per germline (reference sequence). The CDR3 covers 13 residues. CDR3 sequence: CAWSPLPEGKLFF. In DNA form, the CDR3 reads TGTGCCTGGAGTCCACTCCCAGAGGGAAAACTGTTTTTT.

This clone was observed a few times. The rearrangement links TRBV11-3 to TRBJ2-7; D possibly corresponds to TRBD2 (7 bases). The CDR3 spans 14 residues. The V and J ends lost 7 bases and 3 bases respectively, with 16 bases between them. Germline V CDR1 and CDR2: SGHNT, YENEEA. The CDR3 DNA sequence: TGTGCCAGCACCCCCGGGGGGCACATCTACGAGCAGTACTTC. Encoded protein: CASTPGGHIYEQYF.

The gene calls are TRBV11-2 and TRBJ1-2; 10 nucleotides line up with TRBD1. The CDR3 has 15 amino acids. Trimming took 5 bases from V and 4 from J; bases not matched to a gene: 7. CDR1 and CDR2 (germline): SGHAT, FQNNGV. The CDR3, as DNA: TGTGCCAGCAGCCGCGTGGACAGGGGGTCCTATGGCTACACCTTC. This encodes CASSRVDRGSYGYTF.

This sequence joins TRBV19 and TRBJ1-1; perhaps TRBD1 as D (5 bases). Trimming cost V 3 bases and J 1 base, with 9 bases left between them. The CDR3 contains 14 residues. Germline CDR1 LNHDA, CDR2 SQIVND (reference sequence). The CDR3 DNA follows: TGTGCCAGTAGTATTCAGGGCACGAACACTGAAGCTTTCTTT. This translates into CASSIQGTNTEAFF.

The V and J genes are TRBV5-1 and TRBJ1-3; 7 bases align to TRBD1. V lost 7 bases and J lost 4; bases outside the gene matches: 5. Germline CDR1 SGHRS, CDR2 YFSETQ. This CDR3 has 13 residues. CDR3 sequence (DNA): TGCGCCAGCGCCCGACAGGGAGGAAACACCATATATTTT. It specifies CASARQGGNTIYF.

This clone was counted once. The chain couples TRBV5-5 to TRBJ1-2; tentatively, D is TRBD1 (6 bases). The CDR3 has 15 residues. Per the germline V gene, CDR1 is SGHKS and CDR2 is YYEKEE (reference sequence). V was trimmed by 0 bases and J by 4 bases, leaving 13 bases between them. CDR3 DNA: TGTGCCAGCAGCTTGGTACCCCCAGGGGCCTATGGCTACACCTTC. It encodes CASSLVPPGAYGYTF.

The V gene is TRBV6-6, the J gene TRBJ1-1; 9 positions agree with TRBD1. Per the germline V gene, CDR1 is MNHNY and CDR2 is SVGAGI (reference sequence). The CDR3 is 15 amino acids. Trimming at V came to 6 bases and at J to 2 bases, leaving 7 bases not matched to a gene. The CDR3 here is CASSRRDRANTEAFF. The CDR3 nucleotides read TGTGCCAGCAGCCGACGGGACAGGGCAAACACTGAAGCTTTCTTT.

This chain joins TRBV6-5 and TRBJ1-5; D not resolved. CDR1 and CDR2 (germline): MNHEY, SVGAGI. Trimming removed 0 bases at V and 7 bases at J, with 7 bases between. This CDR3 contains 13 residues. Written as DNA, the CDR3 is TGTGCCAGCAGTTACTCTCGTGGCCAGCCCCAGCATTTT. Translated: CASSYSRGQPQHF.

The chain has TRBV18 and TRBJ2-7; D perhaps matches TRBD2 (6 bases). The CDR3 has 16 residues. Trimming cost V 0 bases and J 2 bases, with 14 bases left between them. CDR1 and CDR2 from the germline V gene are KGHSH and LQKENI. The CDR3 here is CASSPPQGRSPYEQYF. The CDR3 nucleotides read TGTGCCAGCTCACCACCGCAAGGGAGGAGCCCCTACGAGCAGTACTTC.

The chain joins TRBV7-9 to TRBJ2-3, with D possibly matching TRBD2 (6 bases). The V gene's germline CDR1 is SEHNR and CDR2 FQNEAQ (reference sequence). This CDR3 is built from 14 residues. The V end was cut by 2 bases, the J end by 5 bases, with 11 bases between. CDR3 sequence: CASSLTRGGDTQYF. The CDR3 DNA reads as TGTGCCAGCAGCTTAACGCGGGGAGGAGATACGCAGTATTTT.

This clone was detected once. V gene TRBV18 combines with J gene TRBJ1-6; maybe TRBD1 (6 bases). Germline V CDR1 and CDR2: KGHSH, LQKENI. The CDR3 covers 16 residues. V was cut by 6 bases and J by 0 bases, with 12 bases left in between. Here the CDR3 reads CASSPTGSSYNSPLHF. CDR3 DNA sequence: TGTGCCAGCTCGCCAACAGGGAGCTCCTATAATTCACCCCTCCACTTT.

The rearrangement uses TRBV5-1 and TRBJ2-3; tentatively, D is TRBD1 (5 bases). Germline V CDR1 and CDR2: SGHRS, YFSETQ. With 0 bases removed from V and 2 bases from J, the gap between germline ends came to 16 bases. The CDR3 runs 17 residues. DNA for the CDR3: TGCGCCAGCAGCTTGGAAACAGGTGCTGGGTACACAGATACGCAGTATTTT. It is translated as CASSLETGAGYTDTQYF.

This rearrangement joins TRBV6-4 to TRBJ1-5; D not certain. Trimming pared 7 bases from V and 1 base from J, leaving 11 bases between. CDR3 length: 14 amino acids. Germline CDR1 MRHNA, CDR2 SNTAGT. CDR3 sequence reads: CASTPGLSNQPQHF. The CDR3 region has the DNA TGTGCCAGCACCCCAGGACTGAGCAATCAGCCCCAGCATTTT.

The rearrangement joins TRBV6-6 to TRBJ1-2, with D unclear. Germline V gives CDR1 MNHNY, CDR2 SVGAGI (reference sequence). V was trimmed by 4 bases and J by 4 bases, leaving 13 bases between them. The CDR3 is 14 residues long. CDR3 region: CASSFRGPSYGYTF. The CDR3 nucleotides are TGTGCCAGCAGTTTCCGGGGTCCTAGCTATGGCTACACCTTC.

The V and J genes are TRBV11-3 and TRBJ2-2, with D maybe TRBD2 (5 bases). Germline V lookup: CDR1 SGHNT, CDR2 YENEEA. V lost 3 bases and J lost 4, with 12 bases in between. The CDR3 has 15 residues. The CDR3 sequence: CASSLLGVPTGELFF. As DNA, the CDR3 is TGTGCCAGCAGCTTGCTCGGGGTTCCCACCGGGGAGCTGTTTTTT. Looking up the rest from reference TRBV11-3 and TRBJ2-2 gives the full variable domain: EAGVVQSPRYKIIEKKQPVAFWCNPISGHNTLYWYLQNLGQGPELLIRYENEEAVDDSQLPKDRFSAERLKGVDSTLKIQPAELGDSAVYLCASSLLGVPTGELFFGEGSRLTVL.

The chain is built from TRBV29-1 and TRBJ1-4; 7 positions match TRBD1. The CDR3 extends over 15 amino acids. The germline V gene encodes CDR1 SQVTM and CDR2 ANQGSEA. Losses at the gene ends were 7 bases for V and 0 bases for J; bases not matched to a gene: 8. This chain's CDR3 is CSARDSLATNEKLFF. The CDR3 coding sequence is TGCAGCGCCCGGGACAGCCTTGCAACTAATGAAAAACTGTTTTTT.

This chain joins TRBV6-1 and TRBJ2-7, with D maybe TRBD1 (6 bases). The CDR3 spans 13 residues. Germline assignment: CDR1 MNHNS and CDR2 SASEGT. V gave up 5 bases and J gave up 6 bases, with 14 bases separating them. The CDR3 protein is CASSQNRDSEQYF. The DNA for the CDR3 is TGTGCCAGCAGTCAAAACAGGGATAGCGAGCAGTACTTC.

The CDR3 coding sequence is TGTGCCAGTAGATTCTCCGGCCGGGGACAGAGTAATGAAAAACTGTTTTTT. It translates to CASRFSGRGQSNEKLFF. The rearrangement joins TRBV19 to TRBJ1-4, with 7 bases fitting TRBD1. CDR3 length equals 17 residues. Losses at the gene ends were 6 bases for V and 4 bases for J; bases not matched to a gene: 14. Germline CDR1 and CDR2: LNHDA and SQIVND (reference sequence).

The chain is built from TRBV28 and TRBJ1-6; D gene unclear. The CDR3 sequence is 12 residues long. The V and J ends lost 6 bases and 6 bases respectively, with 6 bases between them. Germline-derived CDR1 and CDR2 are MDHEN and SYDVKM. The CDR3 DNA follows: TGTGCCAGCAGGTGGGCTAATTCACCCCTCCACTTT. It yields the protein CASRWANSPLHF.

V usage is TRBV19 and J usage is TRBJ1-2, with D perhaps matching TRBD1 (5 bases). Trimming stripped 6 bases from V and 3 bases from J, with 11 bases between. The CDR3 is 13 amino acids. Per the germline V gene, CDR1 is LNHDA and CDR2 is SQIVND (reference sequence). DNA of the CDR3: TGTGCCAGTAGGATTCTGACAGACTATGGCTACACCTTC. Protein: CASRILTDYGYTF.

The DNA of the CDR3 is TGTGCCAGCAGTTCGTTCCTCCGCACAGATACGCAGTATTTT. It yields the protein CASSSFLRTDTQYF. This chain links TRBV27 with TRBJ2-3; D is undetermined. This CDR3 spans 14 amino acids. Trimming shortened V by 4 bases and J by 1 base, and 9 bases separated the two germline ends. Germline CDR1 is MNHEY and CDR2 is SMNVEV (reference sequence).

The J gene is TRBJ2-1, the V gene TRBV2, with D perhaps matching TRBD2 (6 bases). The germline gives CDR1 SNHLY, CDR2 FYNNEI. The CDR3 sequence is 13 residues long. With 4 bases removed from V and 15 bases from J, the gap between germline ends came to 19 bases. In nucleotides, the CDR3 is TGTGCCAGCAGTGTTGGCGGGGAAGCCCGGAGGTTCTTC. This sequence encodes CASSVGGEARRFF.